This TCR beta chain was recovered during a study of blood T cell repertoires in COVID-19. Recruits, aged roughly 18 to 89 years, lived in 20 to 30 US areas. Assignments of participants to cohorts depended upon their own reported clinical history. Symptom resolution, clearance, or two negative PCRs marked the recovered donors of Cohort 3. With V trimmed by 2 bases and J by 7 bases, 1 base remained unmatched. Per germline, CDR1 SGHDN and CDR2 FVKESK. This CDR3 region has 12 residues. Produced via immunoSEQ multiplex PCR; TCRdb's table is partial and in-frame only. The table lists a few hundred thousand clones, over 75% of them singletons.

This clonotype was sampled from a man aged 30 to 39 who had recovered from COVID-19. The rearrangement joins TRBV14 to TRBJ1-2; 7 positions agree with TRBD1. The sequencing sample was made of PBMCs or T cells enriched from blood (not recorded which). The CDR3 sequence: CASSQNRGGYTF. As DNA, the CDR3 is TGTGCCAGCAGCCAAAACAGGGGTGGCTACACCTTC.